This T cell receptor beta chain was retrieved from a study of cytomegalovirus exposure and HLA in healthy donors. Study-level results: Later analysis demonstrated an association between a missense DCLRE1C variant and TCR beta V- and J-gene trimming. For most TCR sequences rarity was the rule, although some public TCRs occurred in many donors.

Looked up from germline, CDR1 is MDHEN and CDR2 is SYDVKM. The CDR3 is 15 amino acids. The V and J ends lost 6 bases and 7 bases, in that order; junction bases with no gene match: 12. With 60 Vbeta and 13 Jbeta primers, the PCR was carried out. Assay: immunoSEQ multiplex PCR; the TCRdb copy retains only in-frame clones and omits some. The repertoire holds 100,000 to 120,000 clones, with roughly 70% as singletons. A remark on this clone: Its antigen is currently unknown.

This clonotype originated in a woman aged 40 to 50 in good health and CMV-seropositive. J is TRBJ2-7 and V is TRBV28, with 10 bases lining up with TRBD1. Sequenced: PBMCs. CDR3 coding DNA: TGTGCCAGCAGCGACCCGACAGGGGGCCTCCGGGAGCAGTACTTC. Protein sequence: CASSDPTGGLREQYF.